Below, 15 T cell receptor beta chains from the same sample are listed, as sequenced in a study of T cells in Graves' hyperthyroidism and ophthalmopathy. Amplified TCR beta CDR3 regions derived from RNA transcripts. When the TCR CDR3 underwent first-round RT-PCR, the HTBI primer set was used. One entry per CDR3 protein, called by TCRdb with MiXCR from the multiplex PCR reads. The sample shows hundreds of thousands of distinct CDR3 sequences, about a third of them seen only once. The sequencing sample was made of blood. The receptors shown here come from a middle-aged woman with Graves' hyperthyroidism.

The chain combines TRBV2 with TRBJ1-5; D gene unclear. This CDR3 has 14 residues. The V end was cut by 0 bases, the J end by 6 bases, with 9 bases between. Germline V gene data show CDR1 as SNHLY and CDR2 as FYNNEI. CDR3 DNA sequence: TGTGCCAGCAGTGAAGCGCTTCGGAGTCAGCCCCAGCATTTT. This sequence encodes CASSEALRSQPQHF.

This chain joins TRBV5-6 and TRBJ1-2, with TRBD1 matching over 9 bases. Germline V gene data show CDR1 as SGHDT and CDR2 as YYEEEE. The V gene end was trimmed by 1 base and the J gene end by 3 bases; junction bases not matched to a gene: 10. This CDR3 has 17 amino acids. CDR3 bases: TGTGCCAGCAGCTTGTTGACAGGGGGTTCTCGTTACTATGGCTACACCTTC. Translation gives CASSLLTGGSRYYGYTF.

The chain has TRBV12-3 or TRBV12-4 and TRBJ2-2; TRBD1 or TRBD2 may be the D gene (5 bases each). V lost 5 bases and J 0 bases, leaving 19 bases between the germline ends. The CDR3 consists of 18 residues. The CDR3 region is CASSAIWGFRTNTGELFF. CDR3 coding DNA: TGTGCCAGCAGTGCTATATGGGGGTTTAGGACGAACACCGGGGAGCTGTTTTTT.

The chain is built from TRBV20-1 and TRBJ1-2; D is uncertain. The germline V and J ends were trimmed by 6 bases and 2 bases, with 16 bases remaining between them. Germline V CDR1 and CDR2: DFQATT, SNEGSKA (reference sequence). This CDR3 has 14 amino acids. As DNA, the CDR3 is TGCAGTGCGCTTTACCCTGGGCAAAACTATGGCTACACCTTC. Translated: CSALYPGQNYGYTF.

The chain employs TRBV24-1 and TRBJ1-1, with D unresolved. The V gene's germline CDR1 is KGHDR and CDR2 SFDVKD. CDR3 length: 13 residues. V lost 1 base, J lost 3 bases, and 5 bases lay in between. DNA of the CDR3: TGTGCCACCAGTGATTTCCTTGACACTGAAGCTTTCTTT. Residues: CATSDFLDTEAFF.

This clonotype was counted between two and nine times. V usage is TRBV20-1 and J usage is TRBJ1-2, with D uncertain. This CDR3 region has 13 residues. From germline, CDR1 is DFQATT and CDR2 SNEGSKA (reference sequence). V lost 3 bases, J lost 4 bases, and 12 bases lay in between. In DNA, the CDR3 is TGCAGTGCTAGTGGGGAAACACCCTATGGCTACACCTTC. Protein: CSASGETPYGYTF.

CDR3 amino acids: CASSYEDGDEKLFF. The CDR3 DNA follows: TGTGCCAGCAGTTATGAGGACGGGGACGAAAAACTGTTTTTT. V is TRBV7-9 and J is TRBJ1-4; possible D gene TRBD1, 5 bases. The CDR3 has 14 amino acids. V was shortened by 6 bases and J by 8 bases, with 16 bases between the two germline ends. In germline, CDR1 is SEHNR, CDR2 FQNEAQ (reference sequence).

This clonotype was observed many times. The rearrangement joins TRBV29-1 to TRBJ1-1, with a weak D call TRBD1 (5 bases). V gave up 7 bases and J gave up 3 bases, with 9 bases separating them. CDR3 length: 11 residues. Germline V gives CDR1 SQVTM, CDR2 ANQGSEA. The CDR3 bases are TGCAGCGACTTCAGGGACACTGAAGCTTTCTTT. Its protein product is CSDFRDTEAFF.

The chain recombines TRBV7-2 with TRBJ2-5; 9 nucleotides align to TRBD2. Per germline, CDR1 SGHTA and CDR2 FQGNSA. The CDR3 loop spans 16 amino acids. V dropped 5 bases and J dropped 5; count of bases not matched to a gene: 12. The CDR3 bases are TGTGCCAGCAGCCTAGGGCCTAGCGGGGTAGGGGAGACCCAGTACTTC. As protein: CASSLGPSGVGETQYF.

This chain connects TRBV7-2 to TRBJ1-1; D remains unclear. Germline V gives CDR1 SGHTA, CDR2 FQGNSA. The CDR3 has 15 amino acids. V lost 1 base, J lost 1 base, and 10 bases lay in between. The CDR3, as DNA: TGTGCCAGCAGCTTAGTCGCAGGAAAGAACACTGAAGCTTTCTTT. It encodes CASSLVAGKNTEAFF. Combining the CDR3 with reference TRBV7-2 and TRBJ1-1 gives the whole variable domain GAGVSQSPSNKVTEKGKDVELRCDPISGHTALYWYRQSLGQGLEFLIYFQGNSAPDKSGLPSDRFSAERTGGSVSTLTIQRTQQEDSAVYLCASSLVAGKNTEAFFGQGTRLTVV.

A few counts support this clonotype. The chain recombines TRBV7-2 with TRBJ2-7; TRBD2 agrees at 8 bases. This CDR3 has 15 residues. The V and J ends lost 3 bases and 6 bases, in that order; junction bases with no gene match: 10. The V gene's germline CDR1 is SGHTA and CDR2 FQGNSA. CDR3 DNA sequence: TGTGCCAGCAGCTTCAAAGCGGGAGTTTCTTTCGAGCAGTACTTC. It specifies CASSFKAGVSFEQYF.

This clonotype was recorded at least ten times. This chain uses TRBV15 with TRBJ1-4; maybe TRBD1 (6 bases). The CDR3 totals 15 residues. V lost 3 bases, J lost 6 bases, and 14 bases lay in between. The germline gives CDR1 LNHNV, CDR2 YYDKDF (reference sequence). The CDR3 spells CATSSRRGRDEKLFF. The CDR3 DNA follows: TGTGCCACCAGCAGTCGAAGGGGGAGGGATGAAAAACTGTTTTTT.

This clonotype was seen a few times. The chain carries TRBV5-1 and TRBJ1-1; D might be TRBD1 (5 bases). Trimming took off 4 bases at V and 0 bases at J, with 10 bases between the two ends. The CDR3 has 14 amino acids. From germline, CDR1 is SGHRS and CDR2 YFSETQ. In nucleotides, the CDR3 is TGCGCCAGCAGCGTGGGACTCGTGAACACTGAAGCTTTCTTT. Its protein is CASSVGLVNTEAFF.

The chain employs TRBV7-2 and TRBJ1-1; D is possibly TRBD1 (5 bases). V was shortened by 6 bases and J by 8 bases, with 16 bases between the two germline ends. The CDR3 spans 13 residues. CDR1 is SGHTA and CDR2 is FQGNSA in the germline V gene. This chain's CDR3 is CASSLWRGREAFF. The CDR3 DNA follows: TGTGCCAGCAGTCTGTGGCGGGGCAGAGAAGCTTTCTTT.

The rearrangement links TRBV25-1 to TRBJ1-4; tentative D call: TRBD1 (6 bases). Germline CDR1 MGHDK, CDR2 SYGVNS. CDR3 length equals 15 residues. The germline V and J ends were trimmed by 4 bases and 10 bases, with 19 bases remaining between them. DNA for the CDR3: TGTGCCAGCAGTGCAACCCGACGGACAGTGATAAAACTGTTTTTT. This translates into CASSATRRTVIKLFF.